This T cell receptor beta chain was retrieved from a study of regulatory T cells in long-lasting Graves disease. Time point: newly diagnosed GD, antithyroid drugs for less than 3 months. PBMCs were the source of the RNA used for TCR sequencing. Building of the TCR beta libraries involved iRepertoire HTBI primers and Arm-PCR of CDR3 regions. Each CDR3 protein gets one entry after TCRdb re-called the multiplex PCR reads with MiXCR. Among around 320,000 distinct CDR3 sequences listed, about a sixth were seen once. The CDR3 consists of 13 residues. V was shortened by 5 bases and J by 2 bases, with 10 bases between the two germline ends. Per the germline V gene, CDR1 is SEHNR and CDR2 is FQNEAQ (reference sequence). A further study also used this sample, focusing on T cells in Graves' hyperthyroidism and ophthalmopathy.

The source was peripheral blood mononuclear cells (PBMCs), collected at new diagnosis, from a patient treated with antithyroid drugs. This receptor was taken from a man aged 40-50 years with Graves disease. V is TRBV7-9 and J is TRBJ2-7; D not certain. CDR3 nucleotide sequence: TGTGCCAGCAGCCCAAGCGCAACCTACGAGCAGTACTTC. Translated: CASSPSATYEQYF. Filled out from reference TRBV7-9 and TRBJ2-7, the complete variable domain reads DTGVSQNPRHKITKRGQNVTFRCDPISEHNRLYWYRQTLGQGPEFLTYFQNEAQLEKSRLLSDRFSAERPKGSFSTLEIQRTEQGDSAMYLCASSPSATYEQYFGPGTRLTVT.